One sample yielded the 11 T cell receptor beta chains listed below, sequenced in a study of cytomegalovirus exposure and HLA in healthy donors. PCR was performed using 60 Vbeta and 13 Jbeta primers. Produced via immunoSEQ multiplex PCR; TCRdb's table is partial and in-frame only. The sample lists about 130,000 clones; roughly 77% were seen once. The sequenced material came from PBMCs. Receptors were obtained from a woman aged 25 to 39 in good health and CMV-seronegative.

This clone was observed a handful of times. The J gene is TRBJ1-1, the V gene TRBV2; TRBD1 aligns across 11 bases. The V gene's germline CDR1 is SNHLY and CDR2 FYNNEI. The CDR3 runs 13 residues. Trimming removed 10 bases from V and 3 bases from J; junction bases left unmatched: 4. The chain's CDR3 is CATSGQGDTEAFF. The CDR3 DNA sequence: TGTGCCACCTCGGGACAGGGGGACACTGAAGCTTTCTTT.

CDR3: CASSVGAGVAGNTIYF. The CDR3 DNA follows: TGTGCCAGCAGCGTAGGGGCCGGGGTGGCTGGAAACACCATATATTTT. The chain links TRBV9 to TRBJ1-3; unclear D gene. Germline assignment: CDR1 SGDLS and CDR2 YYNGEE. This CDR3 is built from 16 residues. V was clipped by 0 bases and J by 2 bases, with 12 bases between them.

The chain employs TRBV2 and TRBJ2-5; 8 positions agree with TRBD1. Losses at the gene ends were 2 bases for V and 5 bases for J; bases not matched to a gene: 7. This CDR3 is 15 amino acids long. CDR1 SNHLY and CDR2 FYNNEI come from the germline V gene. DNA for the CDR3: TGTGCCAGCAGTGAAAACAGGGGGAGTGGGGAGACCCAGTACTTC. Amino acid sequence: CASSENRGSGETQYF.

This chain links TRBV20-1 with TRBJ2-1; tentatively, D is TRBD2 (5 bases). Germline-derived CDR1 and CDR2 are DFQATT and SNEGSKA (reference sequence). CDR3 length: 11 amino acids. Between the trimmed V and J ends, which lost 2 bases and 12 bases, there was a span of 11 bases. This chain's CDR3 is CSARSWAGQFF. The CDR3 DNA reads as TGCAGTGCTAGAAGCTGGGCGGGGCAGTTCTTC.

This clone came up a few times. The chain uses TRBV4-1 and TRBJ2-7; 11 bases match TRBD2. Germline-derived CDR1 and CDR2 are MGHRA and YSYEKL. This CDR3 comprises 18 residues. Losses at the gene ends were 4 bases for V and 7 bases for J; bases not matched to a gene: 18. DNA of the CDR3: TGCGCCAGCAGCCCCGAAAGCCGACTAGCGGGGACTCCCAGGGAGCAGTACTTC. This sequence encodes CASSPESRLAGTPREQYF.

The CDR3 reads CAWRSPGQGVNEQFF. The CDR3 bases are TGTGCCTGGAGGTCCCCGGGACAGGGGGTCAATGAGCAGTTCTTC. The rearrangement joins TRBV30 to TRBJ2-1; 11 bases agree with TRBD1. Germline CDR1 is GTSNPN and CDR2 is SVGIG (reference sequence). V lost 3 bases to trimming and J lost 6 bases; unmatched junction nucleotides: 7. The CDR3 spans 15 residues.

This clone was seen only a few times. V usage is TRBV2 and J usage is TRBJ1-5, with D hard to call. The CDR3 runs 14 residues. Germline V CDR1 and CDR2: SNHLY, FYNNEI. V gave up 4 bases and J gave up 0 bases, with 7 bases separating them. This CDR3 reads CASSVEGSNQPQHF. CDR3 bases: TGTGCCAGCAGTGTAGAGGGTAGCAATCAGCCCCAGCATTTT. Looking up the rest from reference TRBV2 and TRBJ1-5 gives the full variable domain: EPEVTQTPSHQVTQMGQEVILRCVPISNHLYFYWYRQILGQKVEFLVSFYNNEISEKSEIFDDQFSVERPDGSNFTLKIRSTKLEDSAMYFCASSVEGSNQPQHFGDGTRLSIL.

V usage is TRBV7-3 and J usage is TRBJ2-2; tentatively, D is TRBD1 (6 bases). This CDR3 is 14 amino acids long. In germline, CDR1 is SGHTA, CDR2 FQGTGA. Trimming removed 2 bases at V and 7 bases at J, with 11 bases between. The CDR3 DNA is TGTGCCAGCAGCTTAGCGACAGGTCGCGGGGAGCTGTTTTTT. Its protein product is CASSLATGRGELFF.

V usage is TRBV6-6 and J usage is TRBJ1-2; D is ambiguous. The germline gives CDR1 MNHNY, CDR2 SVGAGI (reference sequence). Deletions cut 0 bases from V and 1 base from J, with 6 bases between. CDR3 length: 14 residues. The CDR3 here is CASSYSSGNYGYTF. CDR3 coding DNA: TGTGCCAGCAGTTACTCGAGCGGTAACTATGGCTACACCTTC.

The rearrangement joins TRBV30 to TRBJ1-3; D remains unclear. CDR3 length: 17 residues. Germline loops: CDR1 GTSNPN, CDR2 SVGIG (reference sequence). Trimming left V 3 bases short and J 4 bases short, with 22 bases between. CDR3 sequence reads: CAWRWKGSREGGNTIYF. The CDR3 nucleotides are TGTGCCTGGAGATGGAAGGGCTCCCGGGAGGGAGGAAACACCATATATTTT.

A word on this clone: This sample includes further DNA sequences coding for the same CDR3. The genes are TRBV5-1 and TRBJ2-1, with TRBD1 matching over 11 bases. Germline V gene sequence: CDR1 SGHRS, CDR2 YFSETQ. The CDR3 length is 15 residues. The V gene end was trimmed by 3 bases and the J gene end by 4 bases; junction bases not matched to a gene: 3. In nucleotides, the CDR3 is TGCGCCAGCAGCTGGGGACAGGGGGGGTACAATGAGCAGTTCTTC. Translating it yields CASSWGQGGYNEQFF. The whole variable domain, remainder taken from reference TRBV5-1 and TRBJ2-1, is KAGVTQTPRYLIKTRGQQVTLSCSPISGHRSVSWYQQTPGQGLQFLFEYFSETQRNKGNFPGRFSGRQFSNSRSEMNVSTLELGDSALYLCASSWGQGGYNEQFFGPGTRLTVL.